The 2 T cell receptor beta chains below were found in one sample sequenced in a study of blood T cell repertoires in COVID-19. Measured with immunoSEQ multiplex PCR; TCRdb has only the in-frame clones, and not every one. There are some 200,000 clones in the sample; 90% to 95% occur only once, and approximately 1.2% lies in the top ten. Material: peripheral blood. Source of these receptors: a man younger than 45 with acute or convalescent COVID-19.

This clone appeared a few times. Different DNA sequences within this sample yield the same CDR3. The gene calls are TRBV7-3 and TRBJ2-1, with unresolved D. V gave up 0 bases and J gave up 2 bases, with 8 bases separating them. CDR1 is SGHTA and CDR2 is FQGTGA in the germline V gene. The CDR3 is 15 amino acids. The CDR3 reads CASSLTPAAYNEQFF. CDR3 nucleotide sequence: TGTGCCAGCAGCTTAACCCCCGCGGCCTACAATGAGCAGTTCTTC.

The V call is TRBV7-6, the J call TRBJ1-4; D not certain. CDR1 SGHVS and CDR2 FNYEAQ come from the germline V gene. The CDR3 contains 12 residues. V was cut by 5 bases and J by 5 bases, with 6 bases left in between. CDR3 loop: CASSRVNEKLFF. The CDR3, as DNA: TGTGCCAGCAGCCGGGTAAATGAAAAACTGTTTTTT.